Listed here are 32 T cell receptor beta chains from one sample, sequenced in a study of metastatic and nonmetastatic thyroid tumors. There were no patients who had received any treatment before thyroid surgery. MiXCR re-clonotyped the PCR reads for TCRdb. The sample holds some 35,000 clones, 25% to 30% seen once. The source material was blood. These receptors came from a male donor with papillary thyroid cancer or a benign thyroid nodule (not recorded which). Some clones in this sample may be carry-over from other donors' samples.

The chain has TRBV28 and TRBJ1-2; 8 bases map to TRBD1. CDR3 size: 14 residues. After removal of 5 bases from V and 4 bases from J, the junction contained 6 bases not matched to a gene. Looked up from germline, CDR1 is MDHEN and CDR2 is SYDVKM. As DNA, the CDR3 is TGTGCCAGCAGTCGAGACAGGGGAATCTATGGCTACACCTTC. It is translated as CASSRDRGIYGYTF.

The chain couples TRBV7-6 to TRBJ1-1, with TRBD1 identical over 8 bases. CDR3 length: 20 residues. Trimming cost V 3 bases and J 0 bases; bases outside gene matches: 18. Germline-derived CDR1 and CDR2 are SGHVS and FNYEAQ. The DNA of the CDR3 is TGTGCCAGCAGCTTCCTCAACCAACCGGGACAGGCCTTCCTGAACACTGAAGCTTTCTTT. Translating it yields CASSFLNQPGQAFLNTEAFF.

The rearrangement joins TRBV20-1 to TRBJ2-2; maybe TRBD2 (6 bases). This CDR3 region has 13 residues. Trimming removed 5 bases from V and 3 bases from J, with 10 bases in between. Germline V CDR1 and CDR2: DFQATT, SNEGSKA (reference sequence). This chain's CDR3 is CSASREYTGELFF. The CDR3 bases are TGCAGTGCTTCCCGGGAGTACACCGGGGAGCTGTTTTTT.

The J gene is TRBJ2-1, the V gene TRBV5-1, with 8 bases matching TRBD1. The V gene's germline CDR1 is SGHRS and CDR2 YFSETQ. The CDR3 totals 15 residues. V shed 4 bases, J shed 1 base, and the junction held 4 bases outside the gene matches. In DNA form, the CDR3 reads TGCGCCAGCAGCGGACAGGGAAGTTCCTACAATGAGCAGTTCTTC. Translation: CASSGQGSSYNEQFF.

The chain combines TRBV7-2 with TRBJ2-2, with 11 bases aligning to TRBD2. J gave up 11 bases and V 5 bases, and 7 bases lay outside the gene matches. Germline assignment: CDR1 SGHTA and CDR2 FQGNSA. CDR3 length equals 14 residues. CDR3 sequence reads: CASSGSGRVGELFF. Here the CDR3 DNA reads TGTGCCAGCAGCGGTAGCGGGAGGGTGGGAGAGCTGTTTTTT. The full variable domain, with the rest looked up from reference TRBV7-2 and TRBJ2-2, is GAGVSQSPSNKVTEKGKDVELRCDPISGHTALYWYRQSLGQGLEFLIYFQGNSAPDKSGLPSDRFSAERTGGSVSTLTIQRTQQEDSAVYLCASSGSGRVGELFFGEGSRLTVL.

CDR3 region: CASSLNPPGVVGTDTQYF. In nucleotides, the CDR3 is TGTGCCAGCAGTTTAAACCCCCCTGGGGTGGTGGGCACAGATACGCAGTATTTT. The V gene is TRBV12-3 or TRBV12-4, the J gene TRBJ2-3; no clear D gene. The CDR3 consists of 18 residues. Trimming stripped 2 bases from V and 1 base from J, with 19 bases between.

This clone is judged medium-sized. This chain uses TRBV20-1 with TRBJ2-7; unclear D gene. The CDR3 runs 16 residues. Between the trimmed V and J ends, which lost 3 bases and 0 bases, there was a span of 18 bases. Germline values: CDR1 DFQATT, CDR2 SNEGSKA (reference sequence). The CDR3 sequence is CSASHPVRRSSYEQYF. For the CDR3, the DNA is TGCAGTGCTAGCCACCCCGTCCGCAGAAGCTCCTACGAGCAGTACTTC.

This clone was detected a few times. V is TRBV6-1 and J is TRBJ2-5; the D gene is possibly TRBD1 (6 bases). Germline CDR1 is MNHNS and CDR2 is SASEGT. V was shortened by 5 bases and J by 5 bases, with 15 bases between the two germline ends. There are 14 residues in the CDR3. The CDR3 DNA reads TGTGCCAGCAGTTGGCACAGGGCGAGGGAGACCCAGTACTTC. It codes for CASSWHRARETQYF.

J is TRBJ1-2 and V is TRBV20-1, with 7 positions matching TRBD1. CDR3 size: 12 residues. Germline V gene data show CDR1 as DFQATT and CDR2 as SNEGSKA (reference sequence). Trimming cost V 3 bases and J 2 bases; bases outside gene matches: 0. Here the CDR3 reads CSARTGNYGYTF. For the CDR3, the DNA is TGCAGTGCTAGGACAGGGAACTATGGCTACACCTTC.

This clone was found a few times. The V and J genes are TRBV6-1 and TRBJ1-6; 7 positions agree with TRBD1. V lost 7 bases to trimming and J lost 8 bases; unmatched junction nucleotides: 8. In germline, CDR1 is MNHNS, CDR2 SASEGT. The CDR3 extends over 14 amino acids. The CDR3 here is CASTAGGGYSPLHF. In DNA form, the CDR3 reads TGTGCCAGCACCGCAGGGGGAGGCTATTCACCCCTCCACTTT.

This clone was seen a handful of times. The V call is TRBV6-5, the J call TRBJ2-1; D is unclear. This CDR3 spans 15 amino acids. Germline-derived CDR1 and CDR2 are MNHEY and SVGAGI. The germline V and J ends were trimmed by 2 bases and 0 bases, with 8 bases remaining between them. CDR3 residues: CASSYRFFSYNEQFF. Here the CDR3 DNA reads TGTGCCAGCAGTTACAGGTTCTTCTCCTACAATGAGCAGTTCTTC.

This chain links TRBV9 with TRBJ2-1; 7 bases agree with TRBD1. Germline V CDR1 and CDR2: SGDLS, YYNGEE. V trimming: 4 bases; J trimming: 0 bases; junction bases outside the gene matches: 10. This CDR3 spans 17 amino acids. The CDR3 loop is CASSPRDSLSSYNEQFF. Here the CDR3 DNA reads TGTGCCAGCAGCCCCCGGGACAGTTTGAGCTCCTACAATGAGCAGTTCTTC.

The chain uses TRBV7-3 and TRBJ2-3, with TRBD2 as a possible D gene (6 bases). Trimming pared 7 bases from V and 2 bases from J, leaving 16 bases between. Germline CDR1 SGHTA, CDR2 FQGTGA. The CDR3 is made up of 15 amino acids. For the CDR3, the DNA is TGTGCCAGCACCTTTGCGGGATCCCCCACAGATACGCAGTATTTT. It is translated as CASTFAGSPTDTQYF.

This clone was counted many times. The chain has TRBV28 and TRBJ2-1; TRBD2 aligns across 8 bases. V was pared by 5 bases and J by 7 bases, with 10 bases of the junction left unmatched. The germline gives CDR1 MDHEN, CDR2 SYDVKM. The CDR3 runs to 15 residues. CDR3 sequence reads: CASSPSGGRMNEQFF. In nucleotides, the CDR3 is TGTGCCAGCAGTCCAAGTGGCGGGAGGATGAATGAGCAGTTCTTC.

There are many counts of this clone. The V gene is TRBV5-1, the J gene TRBJ1-1; no definite D call. The CDR3 extends over 14 amino acids. V gave up 0 bases and J gave up 1 base, with 7 bases separating them. The germline V gene has CDR1 SGHRS and CDR2 YFSETQ. As DNA, the CDR3 is TGCGCCAGCAGCTTGGGGCGCGGGAACACTGAAGCTTTCTTT. It specifies CASSLGRGNTEAFF.

The chain employs TRBV11-3 and TRBJ2-3; D is uncertain. V lost 7 bases to trimming and J lost 3 bases, with 17 bases between them. Germline V gene lookup returns CDR1 SGHNT and CDR2 YENEEA. The CDR3 is made up of 15 amino acids. The CDR3: CASTLSDASTDTQYF. CDR3 DNA: TGTGCCAGCACCCTAAGTGATGCTAGTACAGATACGCAGTATTTT.

This clone was seen more than once but under ten times. The chain has TRBV29-1 and TRBJ2-1; D uncertain. The CDR3 is 12 amino acids. Germline CDR1 and CDR2: SQVTM and ANQGSEA. V lost 7 bases to trimming and J lost 7 bases, with 14 bases between them. CDR3: CSARPVGNEQFF. The CDR3 region has the DNA TGCAGCGCCCGTCCGGTCGGGAATGAGCAGTTCTTC.

This rearrangement joins TRBV6-1 to TRBJ1-1; TRBD1 might be the D (5 bases). V dropped 6 bases and J dropped 4 bases, with 15 bases sitting between them. CDR1 and CDR2 from the germline V gene are MNHNS and SASEGT. CDR3 length equals 14 residues. The chain's CDR3 is CASSPRGPPTEAFF. The CDR3 coding sequence is TGTGCCAGCAGCCCGAGGGGCCCTCCCACTGAAGCTTTCTTT.

This clone came up a few times. The rearrangement uses TRBV6-2 or TRBV6-3 and TRBJ1-2; the match to TRBD1 covers 11 bases. This CDR3 is 17 amino acids long. Germline assignment: CDR1 MNHEY and CDR2 SVGEGT. The V segment lost 0 bases and the J segment 7 bases; nucleotides outside the gene matches: 10. The CDR3 loop reads CASSYSDRGRYSGGYTF. DNA of the CDR3: TGTGCCAGCAGTTACTCGGACAGGGGGCGATACTCCGGTGGCTACACCTTC.

This clone was recorded many times. This chain links TRBV14 with TRBJ2-2; no clear D. Per germline, CDR1 SGHDN and CDR2 FVKESK. The V end was cut by 5 bases, the J end by 6 bases, with 13 bases between. The CDR3 totals 14 residues. The CDR3 is CASSTTPSAGELFF. CDR3 nucleotide sequence: TGTGCCAGCAGCACGACTCCGTCGGCCGGGGAGCTGTTTTTT.

A word on this clone: The germline gene is not matched at one end of the junction; a read error may be the cause. V and J are TRBV15 and TRBJ1-5; 7 bases are shared with TRBD1. Germline CDR1 reads LNHNV; CDR2 reads YYDKDF (reference sequence). CDR3 length: 19 amino acids. The DNA of the CDR3 is TGTGCCACCAGCGGGGAGAAGGGATTCGCCCAAGGGGGCAATAAGCCCAAGCATTTT. Its translation: CATSGEKGFAQGGNKPKHF.

The rearrangement uses TRBV20-1 and TRBJ1-1; D might be TRBD1 (6 bases). From germline, CDR1 is DFQATT and CDR2 SNEGSKA (reference sequence). This CDR3 region has 14 residues. V lost 1 base and J 10 bases, leaving 19 bases between the germline ends. The CDR3 nucleotides are TGCAGTGCTAGAGGCGGGGGGCGGACCCCTGGAGCTTTCTTT. This gives the protein CSARGGGRTPGAFF.

The V call is TRBV5-1, the J call TRBJ2-3, with D possibly being TRBD2 (6 bases). This CDR3 contains 16 residues. V lost 4 bases, J lost 0 bases, and 15 bases lay in between. In germline, CDR1 is SGHRS, CDR2 YFSETQ. CDR3 loop: CASSPMVGGSTDTQYF. CDR3 bases: TGCGCCAGCAGCCCCATGGTTGGGGGGAGCACAGATACGCAGTATTTT.

This clone rates as medium-sized. The chain has TRBV3-1 and TRBJ2-7; 7 nucleotides line up with TRBD2. Germline trimming cut 2 bases from V and 7 bases from J; bases unmatched to any gene: 5. Germline loops: CDR1 LGHDT, CDR2 YNNKEL (reference sequence). This CDR3 contains 13 residues. CDR3 protein: CASSQSQGGEQYF. In DNA, the CDR3 is TGTGCCAGCAGCCAAAGTCAGGGAGGGGAGCAGTACTTC.

The gene calls are TRBV6-1 and TRBJ2-3; possibly TRBD2 for D (5 bases). Germline assignment: CDR1 MNHNS and CDR2 SASEGT. The CDR3 runs to 14 residues. Deletions cut 0 bases from V and 1 base from J, with 5 bases between. The CDR3 DNA follows: TGTGCCAGCAGTGAAGCTAGCGGCACAGATACGCAGTATTTT. Translated: CASSEASGTDTQYF.

This clone occurred a few times. The chain combines TRBV12-3 or TRBV12-4 with TRBJ1-5; D not certain. The CDR3 runs to 12 residues. Trimming pared 7 bases from V and 0 bases from J, leaving 4 bases between. The CDR3 protein is CASTYSNQPQHF. The CDR3 nucleotides read TGTGCCAGCACATATAGCAATCAGCCCCAGCATTTT.

The V and J genes are TRBV18 and TRBJ1-1; no definite D call. Germline loops: CDR1 KGHSH, CDR2 LQKENI. The V end was cut by 6 bases, the J end by 6 bases, with 14 bases between. The CDR3 runs to 13 residues. CDR3 in DNA: TGTGCCAGCTCGGATTTTAGCATTTCTGAAGCTTTCTTT. It is translated as CASSDFSISEAFF. The full variable domain, in which reference TRBV18 and TRBJ1-1 provide the parts outside the CDR3, is NAGVMQNPRHLVRRRGQEARLRCSPMKGHSHVYWYRQLPEEGLKFMVYLQKENIIDESGMPKERFSAEFPKEGPSILRIQQVVRGDSAAYFCASSDFSISEAFFGQGTRLTVV.

This clone was detected many times. J is TRBJ2-3 and V is TRBV12-5; 12 positions match TRBD2. This CDR3 is 17 amino acids long. The V segment lost 5 bases and the J segment 0 bases; nucleotides outside the gene matches: 6. CDR1 and CDR2 (germline): LGHNT, FRNRAP. CDR3 in amino acids: CASGAWTSGTSTDTQYF. Written as DNA, the CDR3 is TGTGCTAGTGGTGCCTGGACTAGCGGGACTAGCACAGATACGCAGTATTTT.

The chain employs TRBV20-1 and TRBJ2-7; D unclear. V was clipped by 3 bases and J by 1 base, with 7 bases between them. The CDR3 contains 12 residues. Germline V gene sequence: CDR1 DFQATT, CDR2 SNEGSKA (reference sequence). Written as DNA, the CDR3 is TGCAGTGCTAGTTTCTCATCCTACGAGCAGTACTTC. Its protein is CSASFSSYEQYF.

This clone was counted only a few times. J is TRBJ2-7 and V is TRBV19; a possible D gene is TRBD1 (7 bases). Looked up from germline, CDR1 is LNHDA and CDR2 is SQIVND (reference sequence). The CDR3 spans 14 residues. The V end was cut by 5 bases, the J end by 5 bases, with 16 bases between. The CDR3 reads CASSPRGVANEQYF. The CDR3 nucleotides read TGTGCCAGTAGTCCCAGGGGGGTCGCGAACGAGCAGTACTTC.

A few counts support this clone. The genes are TRBV20-1 and TRBJ1-4; D remains ambiguous. The CDR3 extends over 14 amino acids. V lost 1 base and J 3 bases, leaving 9 bases between the germline ends. Germline V gene sequence: CDR1 DFQATT, CDR2 SNEGSKA (reference sequence). The CDR3 region is CSARGPGSNEKLFF. CDR3 DNA sequence: TGCAGTGCTAGAGGCCCGGGGTCTAATGAAAAACTGTTTTTT.

This clone was counted between two and nine times. The rearrangement links TRBV27 to TRBJ1-2, with TRBD1 identical over 9 bases. The germline V gene has CDR1 MNHEY and CDR2 SMNVEV (reference sequence). The CDR3 runs 15 residues. Trimming at V came to 2 bases and at J to 7 bases, leaving 8 bases not matched to a gene. CDR3 amino acids: CASSLNDDRGGGYTF. DNA for the CDR3: TGTGCCAGCAGTTTAAATGATGACAGGGGGGGTGGCTACACCTTC.